This T cell receptor (beta chain) is drawn from a study of T cells in localized non-small cell lung cancer. General study findings and limits: Uninvolved neighboring lung showed the greatest T cell clonality, exceeding tumor. Across samples, adjacent lung featured a median around 55 of the top 100 tumor clones. Sequencing, confined to only one tumor region, leaves heterogeneity possible.

Concerning this clone itself: Its antigen is still unknown.

TCRdb's table, derived via immunoSEQ multiplex PCR, lists solely in-frame clones and lacks some. Among 35,000 or so clones listed, 87% were seen once. CDR3 length: 11 residues. Germline V CDR1 and CDR2: MDHEN, SYDVKM. With 6 bases removed from V and 5 bases from J, the gap between germline ends came to 8 bases. This rearrangement joins TRBV28 to TRBJ2-7; D is unresolved. The source of this sequence is a woman aged 40-69 years with stage I lung adenocarcinoma. The sequenced sample was peripheral blood, obtained before any cancer treatment. The CDR3 here is CASSRSDEQYF. For the CDR3, the DNA is TGTGCCAGCAGCAGAAGCGACGAGCAGTACTTC.